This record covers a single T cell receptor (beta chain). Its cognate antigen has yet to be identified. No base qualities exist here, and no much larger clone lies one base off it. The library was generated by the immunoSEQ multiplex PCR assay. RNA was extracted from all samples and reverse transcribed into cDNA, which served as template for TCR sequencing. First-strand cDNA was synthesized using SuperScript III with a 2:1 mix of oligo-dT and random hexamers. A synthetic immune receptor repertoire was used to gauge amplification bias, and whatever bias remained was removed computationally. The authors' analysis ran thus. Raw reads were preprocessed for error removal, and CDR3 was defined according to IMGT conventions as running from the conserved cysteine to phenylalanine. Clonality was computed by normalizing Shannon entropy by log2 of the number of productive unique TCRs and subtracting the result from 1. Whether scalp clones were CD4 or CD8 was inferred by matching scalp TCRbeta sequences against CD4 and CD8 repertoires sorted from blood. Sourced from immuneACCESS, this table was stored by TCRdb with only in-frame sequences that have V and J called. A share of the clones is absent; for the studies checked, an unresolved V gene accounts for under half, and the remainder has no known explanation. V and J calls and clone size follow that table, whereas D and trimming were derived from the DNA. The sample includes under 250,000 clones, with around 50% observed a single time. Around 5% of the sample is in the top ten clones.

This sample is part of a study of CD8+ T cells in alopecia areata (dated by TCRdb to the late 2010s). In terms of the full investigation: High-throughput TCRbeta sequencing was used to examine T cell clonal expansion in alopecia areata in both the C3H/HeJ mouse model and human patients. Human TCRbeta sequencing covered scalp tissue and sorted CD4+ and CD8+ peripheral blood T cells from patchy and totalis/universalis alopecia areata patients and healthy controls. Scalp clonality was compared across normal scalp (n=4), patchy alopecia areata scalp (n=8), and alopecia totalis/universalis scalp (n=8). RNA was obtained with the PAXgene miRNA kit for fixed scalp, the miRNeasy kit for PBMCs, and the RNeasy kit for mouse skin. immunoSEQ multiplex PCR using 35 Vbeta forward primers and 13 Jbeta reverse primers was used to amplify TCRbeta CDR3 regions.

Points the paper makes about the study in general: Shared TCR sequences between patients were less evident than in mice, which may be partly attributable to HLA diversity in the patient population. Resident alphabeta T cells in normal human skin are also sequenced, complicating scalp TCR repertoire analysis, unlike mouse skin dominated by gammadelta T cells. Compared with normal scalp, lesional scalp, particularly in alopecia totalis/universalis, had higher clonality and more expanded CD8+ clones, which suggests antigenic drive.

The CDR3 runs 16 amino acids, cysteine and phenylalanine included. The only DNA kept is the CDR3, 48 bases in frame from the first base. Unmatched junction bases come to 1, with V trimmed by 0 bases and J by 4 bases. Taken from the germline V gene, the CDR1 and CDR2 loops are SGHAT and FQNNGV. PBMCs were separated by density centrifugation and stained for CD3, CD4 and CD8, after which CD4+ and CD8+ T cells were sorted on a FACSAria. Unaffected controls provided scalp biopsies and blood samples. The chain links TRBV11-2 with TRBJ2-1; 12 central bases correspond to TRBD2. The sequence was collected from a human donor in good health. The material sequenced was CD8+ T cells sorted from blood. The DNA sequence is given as TGTGCCAGCAGCTTAGAGGGGACTAGCGGGTACAATGAGCAGTTCTTC. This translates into CASSLEGTSGYNEQFF.